The clone carrying this TCR beta chain was seen ten or more times. Amplified TCR beta CDR3 regions came from RNA transcripts. RT-PCR in the first round (using the HTBI primer set) targeted the TCR CDR3. One entry per CDR3 protein, called by TCRdb with MiXCR from the multiplex PCR reads. The sample lists approximately 590,000 distinct CDR3 sequences, around 14% occurring once. J lost 7 bases, V lost 8 bases, and 17 bases had no gene match. Looked up from germline, CDR1 is DFQATT and CDR2 is SNEGSKA (reference sequence). The CDR3 is made up of 15 amino acids. The source of the sample is a study of T cells in Graves' hyperthyroidism and ophthalmopathy.

The sequence came from a woman between 25 and 40 years old with Graves' hyperthyroidism. This chain links TRBV20-1 with TRBJ2-1; 7 bases are a match to TRBD2. The sequenced sample consisted of blood. In DNA, the CDR3 is TGCAGTCATCGTTTGGGTGCGGGAGTAGGGAATGAGCAGTTCTTC. The encoded protein is CSHRLGAGVGNEQFF.